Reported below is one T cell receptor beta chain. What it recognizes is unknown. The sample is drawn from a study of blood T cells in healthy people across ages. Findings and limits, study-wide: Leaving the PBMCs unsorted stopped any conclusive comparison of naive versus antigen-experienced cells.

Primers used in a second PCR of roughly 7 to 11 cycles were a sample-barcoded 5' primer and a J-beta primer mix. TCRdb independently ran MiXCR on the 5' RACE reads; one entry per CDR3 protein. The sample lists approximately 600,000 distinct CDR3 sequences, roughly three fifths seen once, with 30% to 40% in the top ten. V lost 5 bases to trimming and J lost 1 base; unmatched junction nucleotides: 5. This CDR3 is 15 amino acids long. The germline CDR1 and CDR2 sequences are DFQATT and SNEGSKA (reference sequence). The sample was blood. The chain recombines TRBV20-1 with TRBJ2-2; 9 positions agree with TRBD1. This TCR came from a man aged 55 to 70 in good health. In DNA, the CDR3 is TGCAGTGCTCCCCGACAGGGGGTGAACACCGGGGAGCTGTTTTTT. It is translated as CSAPRQGVNTGELFF.